This is a list of T cell receptor beta chains from one sample in a study of cytomegalovirus exposure and HLA in healthy donors. Produced via immunoSEQ multiplex PCR; TCRdb's table is partial and in-frame only. The sample lists more than 150,000 clones, more than 65% seen once, with 1% to 1.5% in the top ten. The material sequenced was PBMCs. The source is a girl aged 2 to 9 in good health and CMV-seropositive. CDR3s include the opening cysteine and the closing phenylalanine or tryptophan. Fields, in order: V gene, D gene, clone size, J gene, CDR3 length, CDR3 DNA, CDR3 protein. A D gene is named only where the DNA matches it firmly. The listing skips clone size in some rows; elsewhere it reads once, few, many or a size class.

TRBV5-1	TRBD1	NA	TRBJ1-2	14	TGCGCCAGCAGCGCCGACAGGGGAAACTATGGCTACACCTTC	CASSADRGNYGYTF
TRBV5-8	NA	NA	TRBJ1-1	14	TGTGCCAGCAGCCTACAGGGCGGCGGCACTGAAGCTTTCTTT	CASSLQGGGTEAFF
TRBV7-3	TRBD1	NA	TRBJ1-2	14	TGTGCCAGCAGCTCCCAGGGGGGCAGCTATGGCTACACCTTC	CASSSQGGSYGYTF
TRBV15	NA	NA	TRBJ2-7	15	TGTGCCACCAGCACCTTAGCGACCTCCAACTACGAGCAGTACTTC	CATSTLATSNYEQYF
TRBV6-5	NA	NA	TRBJ2-1	16	TGTGCCAGCAGTTTGGTGTACTCTCGGGGGAACAATGAGCAGTTCTTC	CASSLVYSRGNNEQFF
TRBV30	NA	NA	TRBJ2-7	14	TGTGCCTGGAGTGTACCGGGGGGCCCCTACGAGCAGTACTTC	CAWSVPGGPYEQYF
TRBV5-1	NA	NA	TRBJ2-1	14	TGCGCCAGCAGCTACCAGGGGCCCGACAATGAGCAGTTCTTC	CASSYQGPDNEQFF
TRBV15	NA	NA	TRBJ1-5	14	TGTGCCACCAGCAGAGAGTCCGGGATTCAGCCCCAGCATTTT	CATSRESGIQPQHF
TRBV6-5	TRBD1	NA	TRBJ1-1	13	TGTGCCAGCAGTGGCAGGGGGGTCACTGAAGCTTTCTTT	CASSGRGVTEAFF
TRBV9	NA	NA	TRBJ2-5	13	TGTGCCAGCAGCGTAGGGTTAGCGGAGACCCAGTACTTC	CASSVGLAETQYF
TRBV2	TRBD1	NA	TRBJ1-1	16	TGTGCCAGCAGTGGGGGCAGGGGGAATCGGGGCACTGAAGCTTTCTTT	CASSGGRGNRGTEAFF
TRBV5-5	TRBD2	NA	TRBJ2-7	18	TGTGCCAGCAGCTTGGACCGCACCGGGACTAGCGGGCTCTACGAGCAGTACTTC	CASSLDRTGTSGLYEQYF
TRBV27	NA	once	TRBJ2-1	16	TGTGCCAGCAGACGGAGGGTAGGAAGCTCCTACAATGAGCAGTTCTTC	CASRRRVGSSYNEQFF
TRBV4-2	TRBD1	few	TRBJ1-4	16	TGTGCCAGCAGCCAGGTGGGACAGGGGTCAAGTGAAAAACTGTTTTTT	CASSQVGQGSSEKLFF
TRBV30	TRBD2	NA	TRBJ2-1	19	TGTGCCTGGAGTGTAAGGCTCGGGACTAGCGGGGGTCCTCGAAATGAGCAGTTCTTC	CAWSVRLGTSGGPRNEQFF
TRBV6-1	TRBD2	NA	TRBJ2-7	14	TGTGCCAGCCCTAATCGACTAGCTCGGTACGAGCAGTACTTC	CASPNRLARYEQYF
TRBV6-1	NA	NA	TRBJ1-5	14	TGTGCCAGCAGTTGGGGGGGGCGTAATCAGCCCCAGCATTTT	CASSWGGRNQPQHF
TRBV6-1	NA	NA	TRBJ2-5	15	TGTGCCAGCAGTGAAGCGGGAGCGGTACAAGAGACCCAGTACTTC	CASSEAGAVQETQYF
TRBV19	TRBD1	NA	TRBJ2-7	14	TGTGCCAGTAGTATGAGGGACAGGGGTTCCGAGCAGTACTTC	CASSMRDRGSEQYF
TRBV6-5	NA	NA	TRBJ1-1	11	TGTGCCATCCAACAGGGTTGGGAAGCTTTCTTT	CAIQQGWEAFF
TRBV5-1	NA	NA	TRBJ2-3	13	TGCGCCAGCAGCACGGGGAGCACAGATACGCAGTATTTT	CASSTGSTDTQYF
TRBV7-3	TRBD1	NA	TRBJ2-2	14	TGTGCCAGCAGCGCGGGACAGGATAACGGGGAGCTGTTTTTT	CASSAGQDNGELFF
TRBV7-2	NA	NA	TRBJ1-1	18	TGTGCCAGCAGCTCCCCCCTGATACTTGACAGGACCGACACTGAAGCTTTCTTT	CASSSPLILDRTDTEAFF
TRBV9	NA	NA	TRBJ1-5	14	TGTGCCAGCAGCGTAGGGGGAGGCAATCAGCCCCAGCATTTT	CASSVGGGNQPQHF
TRBV6-6	TRBD2	NA	TRBJ2-1	15	TGTGCCAGCAGCGGGACTAGCGGGGAGAACAATGAGCAGTTCTTC	CASSGTSGENNEQFF
TRBV29-1	TRBD1	once	TRBJ1-2	12	TGCAGCGGAAACAGGGGGCGCTGGGGCTACACCTTC	CSGNRGRWGYTF
TRBV29-1	NA	NA	TRBJ1-1	12	TGCAGCGTCAGGGCAATGAACACTGAAGCTTTCTTT	CSVRAMNTEAFF
TRBV30	NA	NA	TRBJ2-4	15	TGTGCCTGGAGTGGAGGTAGCGGCTACGGGGACATTCAGTACTTC	CAWSGGSGYGDIQYF
TRBV30	NA	NA	TRBJ2-3	16	TGTGCCTGGAAGACCTACATCTTATGGGGGACTGATACGCAGTATTTT	CAWKTYILWGTDTQYF
TRBV7-9	NA	NA	TRBJ2-5	15	TGTGCCAGCAGCTTGGGACTTGGAGGGCTAGAGACCCAGTACTTC	CASSLGLGGLETQYF
TRBV14	TRBD1	NA	TRBJ2-7	15	TGTGCCAGCAGCCTCGGGACAGAGGGGTCCTACGAGCAGTACTTC	CASSLGTEGSYEQYF
TRBV29-1	TRBD1	NA	TRBJ2-1	14	TGCAGCGTTGGACCGGGACAGCCATGGGGGGAGCAGTTCTTC	CSVGPGQPWGEQFF
TRBV6-5	TRBD1	NA	TRBJ1-5	15	TGTGCCAGCAGCCCCGCAGGGGGTAGCAATCAGCCCCAGCATTTT	CASSPAGGSNQPQHF
TRBV11-2	TRBD1	NA	TRBJ1-2	17	TGTGCCAGCAGCTTAGACCTATGGACAGGGCGAAACTATGGCTACACCTTC	CASSLDLWTGRNYGYTF
TRBV19	NA	NA	TRBJ2-7	12	TGTGCCAGTAGGTTGGAGAGAAACGAGCAGTACTTC	CASRLERNEQYF
TRBV30	TRBD1	NA	TRBJ2-3	15	TGTGCCTGGAGTGCCGGGACAGCTAGCACAGATACGCAGTATTTT	CAWSAGTASTDTQYF
TRBV5-6	NA	NA	TRBJ2-7	13	TGTGCCAGCAGCCCCGAGGGTTCCTACGAGCAGTACTTC	CASSPEGSYEQYF
TRBV5-1	TRBD2	once	TRBJ2-1	16	TGCGCCAGCAGCTTAGGGACTAGCGGGGGGTTAAATGAGCAGTTCTTC	CASSLGTSGGLNEQFF
TRBV9	TRBD2	NA	TRBJ2-1	15	TGTGCCAGCAGTCTTAGCGGGGGGACCGCCAGTGAGCAGTTCTTC	CASSLSGGTASEQFF
TRBV2	NA	NA	TRBJ1-1	15	TGTGCCAGCAGTGAAAGGTCGGGATTGAACACTGAAGCTTTCTTT	CASSERSGLNTEAFF
TRBV4-2	TRBD1	few	TRBJ1-1	14	TGTGCCAGCAGCCAAACAGGGGGCCCTACTGAAGCTTTCTTT	CASSQTGGPTEAFF
TRBV25-1	TRBD2	NA	TRBJ2-3	14	TGTGCCAGCAGTGAGGCGGGAGGGTCAGATACGCAGTATTTT	CASSEAGGSDTQYF
TRBV27	NA	NA	TRBJ1-2	13	TGTGCCAGCAGTTATCAGGGTCTGGACGGCTACACCTTC	CASSYQGLDGYTF
TRBV4-1	NA	NA	TRBJ2-7	15	TGCGCCAGCAGCCGAGACCCCGGTGGGGCCTACGAGCAGTACTTC	CASSRDPGGAYEQYF
TRBV5-4	NA	NA	TRBJ1-2	14	TGTGCCAGCAGCTCCGACAGATATAACTATGGCTACACCTTC	CASSSDRYNYGYTF
TRBV5-1	NA	NA	TRBJ2-1	15	TGCGCCAGCAGCATAACTAAGCCCTCCTACAATGAGCAGTTCTTC	CASSITKPSYNEQFF
TRBV30	TRBD2	NA	TRBJ2-7	14	TGTGCCTGGGGGGTGGCGGGAGGGCCAGCCGAGCAGTACTTC	CAWGVAGGPAEQYF
TRBV30	NA	NA	TRBJ1-6	15	TGTGCCTGGAGTGTAATGGGGCTCGGGAATTCACCCCTCCACTTT	CAWSVMGLGNSPLHF
TRBV5-1	TRBD1	NA	TRBJ1-1	15	TGCGCCAGCAGCTCCCCGAGGACAGGGGACACTGAAGCTTTCTTT	CASSSPRTGDTEAFF
TRBV10-3	TRBD2	NA	TRBJ2-3	13	TGTGCCACCGCGACTAGCGGCGCAGATACGCAGTATTTT	CATATSGADTQYF
TRBV28	TRBD1	NA	TRBJ1-5	16	TGTGCCAGCAGTGAAACGCCGGGACAGAGCAATCAGCCCCAGCATTTT	CASSETPGQSNQPQHF